What follows are 8 T cell receptor beta chains derived from one specimen sequenced in a study of PD-L1 blockade in urothelial cancer. Stated time point: pretreatment peripheral blood. Produced via immunoSEQ multiplex PCR; TCRdb's table is partial and in-frame only. This table holds approximately 47,000 clones, approximately 85% found once. The specimen comprised PBMCs, sampled around atezolizumab (anti-PD-L1) treatment. These receptor sequences come from a man aged 45-65 years with urothelial cancer.

The chain couples TRBV29-1 to TRBJ2-7; TRBD2 matches at 8 bases. The CDR3 contains 15 residues. Germline CDR1 is SQVTM and CDR2 is ANQGSEA. The V gene end was trimmed by 5 bases and the J gene end by 0 bases; junction bases not matched to a gene: 9. The CDR3 sequence is CSVSGGVTSSYEQYF. In DNA form, the CDR3 reads TGCAGCGTTTCCGGGGGGGTGACCAGCTCCTACGAGCAGTACTTC.

The V and J genes are TRBV7-9 and TRBJ2-7; 13 bases align to TRBD2. The junction had 11 bases not matched to a gene; V was cut back by 3 bases and J by 0 bases. CDR3 size: 19 residues. Per the germline V gene, CDR1 is SEHNR and CDR2 is FQNEAQ (reference sequence). CDR3 sequence reads: CASSFRTSGRADVSYEQYF. The CDR3 DNA sequence: TGTGCCAGCAGCTTCAGAACTAGCGGGAGGGCCGACGTCTCCTACGAGCAGTACTTC.

V usage is TRBV11-2 and J usage is TRBJ1-1, with 7 bases aligning to TRBD1. In germline, CDR1 is SGHAT, CDR2 FQNNGV. The CDR3 spans 13 residues. The V segment lost 11 bases and the J segment 0 bases; nucleotides outside the gene matches: 6. CDR3 amino acids: CAGAGQMNTEAFF. For the CDR3, the DNA is TGTGCCGGTGCGGGACAGATGAACACTGAAGCTTTCTTT.

V gene TRBV9 combines with J gene TRBJ2-7, with TRBD2 matching over 7 bases. CDR3 length equals 14 residues. Germline CDR1 and CDR2: SGDLS and YYNGEE. The junction had 6 bases not matched to a gene; V was cut back by 0 bases and J by 6 bases. CDR3: CASSVGMTGGEQYF. CDR3 sequence (DNA): TGTGCCAGCAGCGTAGGGATGACGGGGGGCGAGCAGTACTTC.

V gene TRBV28 combines with J gene TRBJ1-2; 11 nucleotides align to TRBD1. Germline V gene sequence: CDR1 MDHEN, CDR2 SYDVKM. The length of the CDR3 is 13 residues. The junction had 4 bases not matched to a gene; V was cut back by 11 bases and J by 2 bases. CDR3 bases: TGTGCCGCCAGGACAGGGGGCAACTATGGCTACACCTTC. Translated: CAARTGGNYGYTF.

The gene calls are TRBV12-5 and TRBJ2-7; D perhaps matches TRBD1 (6 bases). Germline V CDR1 and CDR2: LGHNT, FRNRAP. V lost 2 bases and J 0 bases, leaving 14 bases between the germline ends. This CDR3 comprises 16 residues. The CDR3 DNA sequence: TGTGCTAGTGGTTTGTATTGCACAGGGTTCTCCTACGAGCAGTACGTC. It encodes CASGLYCTGFSYEQYV.

The chain couples TRBV6-1 to TRBJ1-3; D remains unclear. The germline V and J ends were trimmed by 7 bases and 0 bases, with 4 bases remaining between them. The CDR3 has 12 amino acids. The germline CDR1 and CDR2 sequences are MNHNS and SASEGT. Here the CDR3 reads CASIYSGNTIYF. CDR3 in DNA: TGTGCCAGCATATACTCTGGAAACACCATATATTTT.

This chain connects TRBV11-1 to TRBJ2-7, with 8 bases identical to TRBD2. Germline assignment: CDR1 SGHAT and CDR2 FQDESV (reference sequence). The V and J ends lost 8 bases and 7 bases, in that order; junction bases with no gene match: 7. This CDR3 has 12 amino acids. This CDR3 is CASGRGGREQYF. CDR3 nucleotide sequence: TGTGCCAGCGGCCGGGGGGGTAGGGAGCAGTACTTC. Complete variable domain (other parts from reference TRBV11-1 and TRBJ2-7): EAEVAQSPRYKITEKSQAVAFWCDPISGHATLYWYRQILGQGPELLVQFQDESVVDDSQLPKDRFSAERLKGVDSTLKIQPAELGDSAMYLCASGRGGREQYFGPGTRLTVT.